These 30 T cell receptor beta chains were sequenced from one sample in a study of CD8 T cells in ankylosing spondylitis. One entry per CDR3 protein, called by TCRdb with MiXCR from the 5' RACE reads. This table holds approximately 140,000 distinct CDR3 sequences, 7% to 9% found once. The sequenced material came from synovial fluid, either unsorted or a sorted T cell fraction (not recorded which). These TCRs come from a male donor with ankylosing spondylitis.

This clonotype turned up a few times. The J gene is TRBJ2-3, the V gene TRBV15; the D is unclear. Germline assignment: CDR1 LNHNV and CDR2 YYDKDF (reference sequence). The CDR3 runs to 13 residues. V was shortened by 1 base and J by 6 bases, with 8 bases between the two germline ends. The CDR3: CATSRGPADTQYF. CDR3 coding DNA: TGTGCCACCAGCAGAGGGCCAGCGGATACGCAGTATTTT.

The rearrangement links TRBV6-5 to TRBJ1-5, with a possible D match to TRBD1 (6 bases). This CDR3 contains 17 residues. In germline, CDR1 is MNHEY, CDR2 SVGAGI. Trimming removed 4 bases at V and 6 bases at J, with 22 bases between. The CDR3 region is CASSSERGGLGGQPQHF. CDR3 nucleotide sequence: TGTGCCAGCAGTTCTGAAAGGGGGGGCCTTGGGGGTCAGCCCCAGCATTTT.

At least ten counts were recorded for this clonotype. The V call is TRBV11-2, the J call TRBJ2-7; D is undetermined. The germline V gene has CDR1 SGHAT and CDR2 FQNNGV. Trimming took 5 bases from V and 1 from J, leaving 6 bases between them. This CDR3 has 12 amino acids. The DNA for the CDR3 is TGTGCCAGCAGCCCTACATCCTACGAGCAGTACTTC. Protein product: CASSPTSYEQYF.

This clonotype was seen at least ten times. The V call is TRBV10-3, the J call TRBJ2-7; D is uncertain. This CDR3 has 13 amino acids. Germline values: CDR1 ENHRY, CDR2 SYGVKD. Trimming cost V 3 bases and J 1 base, with 7 bases left between them. The DNA of the CDR3 is TGTGCCATCAGTGAACTCCCTTCCTACGAGCAGTACTTC. Its translation is CAISELPSYEQYF.

This clonotype was detected ten times or more. The chain joins TRBV12-3 or TRBV12-4 to TRBJ1-1, with TRBD1 matching 12 bases. The CDR3 is 15 residues long. The V gene end was trimmed by 7 bases and the J gene end by 4 bases; junction bases not matched to a gene: 7. The CDR3 DNA is TGTGCCAGCACCCGCGGGACAGGGGGCGTCACTGAAGCTTTCTTT. Amino acid sequence: CASTRGTGGVTEAFF.

This clonotype was found many times. The chain combines TRBV5-1 with TRBJ1-1; the match to TRBD1 covers 10 bases. Germline V gene sequence: CDR1 SGHRS, CDR2 YFSETQ. The CDR3 runs 17 residues. Germline trimming cut 0 bases from V and 4 bases from J; bases unmatched to any gene: 9. The CDR3 region has the DNA TGCGCCAGCAGCTTGGTCCCGGGACAGGGGCCGACCACTGAAGCTTTCTTT. This encodes CASSLVPGQGPTTEAFF.

In this sample, this clonotype turned up a few times. V gene TRBV7-8 combines with J gene TRBJ2-6; perhaps TRBD2 as D (6 bases). Germline V gene sequence: CDR1 SGHVS, CDR2 FQNEAQ. The CDR3 is made up of 14 amino acids. The V end lost 11 bases, the J end lost 0 bases, and 11 bases lay between the germline ends. CDR3 amino acids: CALSGSSGANVLTF. CDR3 bases: TGTGCCCTCTCCGGGAGCTCTGGGGCCAACGTCCTGACTTTC.

This clonotype was detected many times. V is TRBV15 and J is TRBJ2-7; 10 bases fit TRBD1. The ends lost 4 bases at V and 4 bases at J; junction bases unmatched: 7. Germline lookup yields CDR1 LNHNV and CDR2 YYDKDF (reference sequence). The CDR3 totals 15 residues. The CDR3 nucleotides are TGTGCCACCAGCAAAGGGACAGGGGTTGGGTACGAGCAGTACTTC. As protein: CATSKGTGVGYEQYF.

This clonotype was seen at least ten times. The DNA for the CDR3 is TGCGCCAGCAGCCGGACTAGCTATAGGGGGGAGCTGTTTTTT. This gives the protein CASSRTSYRGELFF. This chain joins TRBV4-3 and TRBJ2-2, with 8 bases fitting TRBD2. CDR3 length: 14 amino acids. V gave up 4 bases and J gave up 8 bases; unmatched junction bases: 6. The V gene's germline CDR1 is LGHNA and CDR2 YSLEER.

This clonotype occurred many times. The chain recombines TRBV7-2 with TRBJ2-3, with unresolved D. CDR1 is SGHTA, CDR2 FQGNSA, per germline. The CDR3 sequence is 14 residues long. Trimming stripped 5 bases from V and 2 bases from J, with 11 bases between. Here the CDR3 DNA reads TGTGCCAGCAGCCATGTCTGGAACACAGATACGCAGTATTTT. Its protein product is CASSHVWNTDTQYF.

This chain connects TRBV20-1 to TRBJ2-3; 12 bases match TRBD2. CDR3 length: 17 amino acids. Trimming took 0 bases from V and 2 from J; bases not matched to a gene: 6. The germline gives CDR1 DFQATT, CDR2 SNEGSKA (reference sequence). The CDR3: CSARDPASGRATDTQYF. DNA of the CDR3: TGCAGTGCTAGAGATCCGGCTAGCGGGAGGGCCACAGATACGCAGTATTTT.

This clonotype was seen ten or more times. The rearrangement uses TRBV29-1 and TRBJ2-7, with 12 bases aligning to TRBD2. This CDR3 is built from 15 residues. J lost 0 bases, V lost 5 bases, and 5 bases had no gene match. Germline assignment: CDR1 SQVTM and CDR2 ANQGSEA. The CDR3 DNA reads TGCAGCGTTATGGGACTAGCGGGTTTCTCCTACGAGCAGTACTTC. It codes for CSVMGLAGFSYEQYF.

The chain employs TRBV5-4 and TRBJ2-1; perhaps TRBD2 as D (6 bases). This CDR3 is built from 14 residues. The ends were cut back, 1 base at V and 6 bases at J, with 11 bases in the middle. Germline V gives CDR1 SGHNT, CDR2 YYREEE (reference sequence). As DNA, the CDR3 is TGTGCCAGCAGCTTGCTAGCGACTACCAATGAGCAGTTCTTC. Translated, it gives CASSLLATTNEQFF. The full variable domain, in which reference TRBV5-4 and TRBJ2-1 provide the parts outside the CDR3, is ETGVTQSPTHLIKTRGQQVTLRCSSQSGHNTVSWYQQALGQGPQFIFQYYREEENGRGNFPPRFSGLQFPNYSSELNVNALELDDSALYLCASSLLATTNEQFFGPGTRLTVL.

The chain employs TRBV5-1 and TRBJ2-1; 7 nucleotides match TRBD1. There are 14 residues in the CDR3. Trimming cost V 4 bases and J 3 bases; bases outside gene matches: 4. Germline V gives CDR1 SGHRS, CDR2 YFSETQ. In DNA form, the CDR3 reads TGCGCCAGCAGCCCCGGACAGGACTACAATGAGCAGTTCTTC. Amino acid sequence: CASSPGQDYNEQFF.

The sample holds many counts of this clonotype. The V and J genes are TRBV6-2 or TRBV6-3 and TRBJ2-3; TRBD1 is a possible D gene (5 bases). Trimming took off 5 bases at V and 3 bases at J, with 18 bases between the two ends. The CDR3 runs 16 residues. CDR1 is MNHEY, CDR2 SVGEGT, per germline. The CDR3 region is CASSRWTQGITDTQYF. As DNA, the CDR3 is TGTGCCAGCAGTCGTTGGACGCAGGGTATTACAGATACGCAGTATTTT.

This clonotype was counted many times. The chain has TRBV10-3 and TRBJ1-3, with a weak D call TRBD1 (6 bases). CDR1 is ENHRY and CDR2 is SYGVKD in the germline V gene. Trimming took 7 bases from V and 0 from J, leaving 10 bases between them. The CDR3 is 14 residues long. CDR3 loop: CAITGDNSGNTIYF. In DNA, the CDR3 is TGTGCCATCACAGGGGACAACTCTGGAAACACCATATATTTT.

A remark on this clonotype: This clone may be a read error of a much larger clone one base away. The chain carries TRBV29-1 and TRBJ2-3; D not resolved. The germline gives CDR1 SQVTM, CDR2 ANQGSEA. The CDR3 runs to 14 residues. The CDR3 loop is CSVSRWASTDTQSF. The CDR3 region has the DNA TGCAGCGTTTCCCGGTGGGCAAGCACAGATACGCAGTCTTTT.

This clonotype showed up many times. The V gene is TRBV12-3 or TRBV12-4, the J gene TRBJ2-3; TRBD2 agrees at 10 bases. The J segment lost 2 bases and the V segment lost 4 bases, leaving 6 bases of the junction unmatched. The CDR3 has 16 amino acids. The CDR3 sequence: CASSSPLAGVTDTQYF. The CDR3 nucleotides are TGTGCCAGCAGTTCCCCCCTAGCGGGAGTCACAGATACGCAGTATTTT.

J is TRBJ2-3 and V is TRBV12-3 or TRBV12-4; 9 bases map to TRBD2. V dropped 5 bases and J dropped 9; count of bases not matched to a gene: 15. The CDR3 sequence is 16 residues long. The CDR3 DNA is TGTGCCAGCAGTGGGGGTGGTAGGAGCGGGAGGACAACGCAGTATTTT. It is translated as CASSGGGRSGRTTQYF.

The chain couples TRBV7-2 to TRBJ2-2; 8 bases align to TRBD2. The CDR3 extends over 15 amino acids. Trimming cost V 3 bases and J 1 base; bases outside gene matches: 1. Germline CDR1 is SGHTA and CDR2 is FQGNSA. The CDR3 here is CASSFTSGNTGELFF. DNA for the CDR3: TGTGCCAGCAGCTTTACTAGCGGGAACACCGGGGAGCTGTTTTTT. Together with reference TRBV7-2 and TRBJ2-2, the CDR3 gives the full variable domain: GAGVSQSPSNKVTEKGKDVELRCDPISGHTALYWYRQSLGQGLEFLIYFQGNSAPDKSGLPSDRFSAERTGGSVSTLTIQRTQQEDSAVYLCASSFTSGNTGELFFGEGSRLTVL.

This clonotype was picked up one time. The rearrangement joins TRBV4-3 to TRBJ1-1, with D maybe TRBD1 (6 bases). The germline gives CDR1 LGHNA, CDR2 YSLEER. Trimming cost V 4 bases and J 1 base, with 16 bases left between them. CDR3 length: 16 amino acids. The CDR3: CASSPEPTGGNTEAFF. The CDR3, as DNA: TGCGCCAGCAGCCCAGAACCGACAGGCGGGAACACTGAAGCTTTCTTT.

This clonotype was counted a single time. The rearrangement uses TRBV19 and TRBJ2-3; unclear D gene. V shed 1 base and J shed 6 bases, with 8 bases lying between them. In germline, CDR1 is LNHDA, CDR2 SQIVND (reference sequence). CDR3 size: 13 residues. Here the CDR3 DNA reads TGTGCCAGTAGTATAGGGAGAGAGGATACGCAGTATTTT. Residues: CASSIGREDTQYF.

This clonotype appeared a few times. The rearrangement joins TRBV18 to TRBJ1-6, with D perhaps matching TRBD1 (5 bases). The germline V gene has CDR1 KGHSH and CDR2 LQKENI. The V end lost 4 bases, the J end lost 7 bases, and 8 bases lay between the germline ends. The CDR3 is made up of 13 amino acids. The CDR3 protein is CASSQAGNSPLHF. In nucleotides, the CDR3 is TGTGCCAGCTCACAGGCAGGGAATTCACCCCTCCACTTT.

The chain couples TRBV28 to TRBJ2-1; 7 nucleotides match TRBD2. Germline values: CDR1 MDHEN, CDR2 SYDVKM. CDR3 length: 16 residues. The V and J ends lost 4 bases and 7 bases, in that order; junction bases with no gene match: 13. CDR3 bases: TGTGCCAGCAGTTACCACGAAGCGCGGGAGTTTAATGAGCAGTTCTTC. It encodes CASSYHEAREFNEQFF. The full variable domain, in which reference TRBV28 and TRBJ2-1 provide the parts outside the CDR3, is DVKVTQSSRYLVKRTGEKVFLECVQDMDHENMFWYRQDPGLGLRLIYFSYDVKMKEKGDIPEGYSVSREKKERFSLILESASTNQTSMYLCASSYHEAREFNEQFFGPGTRLTVL.

This clonotype has at least ten counts. The chain couples TRBV12-3 or TRBV12-4 to TRBJ2-2; D is uncertain. Trimming took 5 bases from V and 2 from J, leaving 6 bases between them. The CDR3 consists of 13 residues. CDR3 coding DNA: TGTGCCAGCAGTGTTACAAACACCGGGGAGCTGTTTTTT. Encoded protein: CASSVTNTGELFF.

This clonotype has only a few counts. CDR3 sequence: CASTSTGTASTEAFF. DNA of the CDR3: TGTGCCAGCACCTCCACCGGGACCGCCTCTACTGAAGCTTTCTTT. The chain combines TRBV28 with TRBJ1-1; D is perhaps TRBD1 (5 bases). Trimming stripped 7 bases from V and 5 bases from J, with 20 bases between. Germline CDR1 and CDR2: MDHEN and SYDVKM. The CDR3 is 15 residues long.

The rearrangement joins TRBV6-5 to TRBJ1-5; the D is unclear. Trimming removed 0 bases from V and 3 bases from J, with 6 bases in between. The CDR3 totals 14 residues. Germline loops: CDR1 MNHEY, CDR2 SVGAGI. CDR3 amino acids: CASSYSGDNQPQHF. CDR3 in DNA: TGTGCCAGCAGTTACTCGGGAGACAATCAGCCCCAGCATTTT.

The gene calls are TRBV6-1 and TRBJ1-3, with D possibly TRBD1 on 6 matching bases. Trimming stripped 8 bases from V and 2 bases from J, with 13 bases between. Looked up from germline, CDR1 is MNHNS and CDR2 is SASEGT. The CDR3 runs 14 residues. CDR3 loop: CASFIPGAGNTIYF. The CDR3 DNA is TGTGCCAGCTTCATCCCAGGGGCTGGAAACACCATATATTTT.

This clonotype has more than one count but fewer than ten. The rearrangement links TRBV10-3 to TRBJ2-1; D perhaps matches TRBD2 (5 bases). The germline V gene encodes CDR1 ENHRY and CDR2 SYGVKD. CDR3 size: 15 residues. V was cut by 0 bases and J by 7 bases, with 13 bases left in between. The CDR3 bases are TGTGCCATCAGTGAGTCCGCGGGCGGGTTGAATGAGCAGTTCTTC. It codes for CAISESAGGLNEQFF.

This chain joins TRBV7-2 and TRBJ1-2; 9 bases match TRBD1. This CDR3 region has 14 residues. CDR1 and CDR2 from the germline V gene are SGHTA and FQGNSA. Germline trimming cut 5 bases from V and 9 bases from J; bases unmatched to any gene: 10. Written as DNA, the CDR3 is TGTGCCAGCAGCCCGGACCGGGACAGGGTCAGCTACACCTTC. Protein product: CASSPDRDRVSYTF.